This paragraph reports one TCR beta chain. The data derive from a study of blood T cell repertoires in COVID-19. Study at large: The origin of the acute and convalescent COVID-19 samples was the United States, Italy and Spain. The analysed material was cDNA or gDNA that came from T cells, B-cell-depleted T cells, or PBMCs.

Original analysis: Amplification from reference gene primers served as the basis for estimated nucleated cell counts. This table comes from immunoSEQ multiplex PCR, and its TCRdb copy is limited to in-frame clones, with some not included. V, J and clone size reflect that table, while D and trimming were determined from the DNA. The table records some 120,000 clones, roughly three quarters of them present only once. The V segment lost 8 bases and the J segment 5 bases; nucleotides outside the gene matches: 9. The CDR3 loop spans 14 amino acids. Germline CDR1 reads MNHEY; CDR2 reads SVGAGI. Sequences were obtained from peripheral blood. V usage is TRBV6-5 and J usage is TRBJ2-7; 10 bases are a match to TRBD1. The TCR originated in a human donor in a cohort sampled during active COVID-19. Here the CDR3 DNA reads TGTGCCAGCCCGAGGGACAGGGGAACCGACGAGCAGTACTTC. The encoded protein is CASPRDRGTDEQYF.